The sample holds a few counts of the clone carrying this T cell receptor (beta chain). Its antigen is not identified. Germline CDR1 and CDR2: LGHDT and YNNKEL (reference sequence). This CDR3 is built from 17 residues. V lost 0 bases and J lost 0, with 15 bases in between. Every TCR beta cDNA library bore unique molecular identifiers. TCRdb re-called the PCR reads with MiXCR, one entry per CDR3 protein. The repertoire holds roughly 800,000 distinct CDR3 sequences, with around 42% as singletons. This entry comes from a study of post-analysis software for immune sequencing data. Notes on the study in general: Controls had lower frequencies than patients of roughly five TRBV segments, which included TRBV5-6, TRBV5-1 and TRBV20-1. Patients with multiple sclerosis recorded significantly lower normalized Chao1 diversity than controls, the study found.

The source of this sequence is a girl under 18 with multiple sclerosis. The chain combines TRBV3-1 with TRBJ2-7; weak D call: TRBD2 (5 bases). Source material: blood. In DNA form, the CDR3 reads TGTGCCAGCAGCCAAGATGATACGGGGTTTCTCTCCTACGAGCAGTACTTC. Amino acid sequence: CASSQDDTGFLSYEQYF.